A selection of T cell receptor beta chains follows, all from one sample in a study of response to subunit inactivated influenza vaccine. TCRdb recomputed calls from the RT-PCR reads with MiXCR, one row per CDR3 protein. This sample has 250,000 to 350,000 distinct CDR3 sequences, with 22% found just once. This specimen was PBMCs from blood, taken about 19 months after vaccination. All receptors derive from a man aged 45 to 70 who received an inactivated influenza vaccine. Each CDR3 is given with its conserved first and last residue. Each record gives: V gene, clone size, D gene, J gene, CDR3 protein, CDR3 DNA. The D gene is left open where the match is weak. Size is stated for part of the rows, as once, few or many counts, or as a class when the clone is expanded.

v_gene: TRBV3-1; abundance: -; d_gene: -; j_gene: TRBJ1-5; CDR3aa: CASREQGVGQPQHF; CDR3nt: TGTGCCAGCAGGGAACAGGGAGTAGGTCAGCCCCAGCATTTT
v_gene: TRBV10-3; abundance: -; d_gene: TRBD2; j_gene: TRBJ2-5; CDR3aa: CAISTSNRGTREAETQYF; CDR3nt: TGTGCCATCAGTACTTCCAACAGAGGGACTAGAGAAGCAGAGACCCAGTACTTC
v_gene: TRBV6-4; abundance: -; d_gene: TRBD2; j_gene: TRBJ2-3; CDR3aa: CASSAASGGSTDTQYF; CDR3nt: TGTGCCAGCAGCGCCGCTAGCGGGGGGAGCACAGATACGCAGTATTTT
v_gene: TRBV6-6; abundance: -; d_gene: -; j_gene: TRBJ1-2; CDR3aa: CASQGVGYTF; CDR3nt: TGTGCCAGCCAGGGAGTGGGCTACACCTTC
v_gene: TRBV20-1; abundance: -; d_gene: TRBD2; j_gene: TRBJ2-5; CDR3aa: CSAPHRGESQETQYF; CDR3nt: TGCAGTGCCCCTCATCGGGGGGAATCCCAAGAGACCCAGTACTTC
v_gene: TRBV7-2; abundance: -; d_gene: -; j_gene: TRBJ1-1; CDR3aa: CASSLAYEATNTEAFF; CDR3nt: TGTGCCAGCAGCTTAGCGTATGAGGCCACGAACACTGAAGCTTTCTTT
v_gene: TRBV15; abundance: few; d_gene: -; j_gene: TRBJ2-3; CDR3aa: CATSRARIPGTDTQYF; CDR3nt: TGTGCCACCAGCAGAGCCCGAATCCCTGGCACAGATACGCAGTATTTT
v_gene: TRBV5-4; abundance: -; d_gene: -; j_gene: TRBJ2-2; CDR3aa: CASSLGSWISSGELFF; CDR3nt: TGTGCCAGCAGCTTGGGGAGTTGGATTAGCAGCGGGGAGCTGTTTTTT
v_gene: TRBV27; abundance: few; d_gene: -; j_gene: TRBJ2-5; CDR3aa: CASSLSGLFVETQYF; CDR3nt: TGTGCCAGCAGTTTATCGGGACTGTTCGTAGAGACCCAGTACTTC
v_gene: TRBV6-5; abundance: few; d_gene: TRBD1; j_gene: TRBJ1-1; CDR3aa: CASSYVRDSEAFF; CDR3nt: TGTGCCAGCAGTTACGTCCGGGACAGTGAAGCTTTCTTT
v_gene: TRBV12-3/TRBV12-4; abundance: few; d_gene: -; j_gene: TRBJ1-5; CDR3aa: CASSYREKVEPQHF; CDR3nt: TGTGCCAGCAGTTACAGGGAGAAGGTGGAGCCCCAGCATTTT
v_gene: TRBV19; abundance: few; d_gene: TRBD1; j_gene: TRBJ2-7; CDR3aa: CASRDRGSYEQYF; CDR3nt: TGTGCCAGTCGGGACAGGGGGTCCTACGAGCAGTACTTC
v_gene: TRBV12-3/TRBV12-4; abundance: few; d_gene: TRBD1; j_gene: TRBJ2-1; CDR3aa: CASTSDRGDSSEQFF; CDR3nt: TGTGCCAGCACCTCTGACAGGGGGGACTCTTCTGAGCAGTTCTTC
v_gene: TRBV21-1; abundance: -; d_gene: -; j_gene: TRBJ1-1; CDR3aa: CASSKGRRVVRDTEAFF; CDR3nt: TGTGCCAGCAGCAAAGGCCGCAGGGTGGTAAGGGACACTGAAGCTTTCTTT
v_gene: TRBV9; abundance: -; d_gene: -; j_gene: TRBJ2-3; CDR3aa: CASSVERSTDTQYF; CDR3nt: TGTGCCAGCAGCGTAGAGCGGAGCACAGATACGCAGTATTTT
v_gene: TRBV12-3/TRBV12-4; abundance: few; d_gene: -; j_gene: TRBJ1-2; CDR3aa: CASSLVRRGEGGYTF; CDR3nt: TGTGCCAGCAGTTTAGTTCGTCGGGGGGAAGGGGGCTACACCTTC
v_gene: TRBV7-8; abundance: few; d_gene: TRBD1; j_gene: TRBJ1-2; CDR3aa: CASSLAGQVYGYTF; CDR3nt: TGTGCCAGCAGCTTAGCGGGACAGGTCTATGGCTACACCTTC
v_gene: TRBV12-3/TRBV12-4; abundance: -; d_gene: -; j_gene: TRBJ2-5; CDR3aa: CASSFAPLGTQYF; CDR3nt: TGTGCCAGCAGTTTTGCCCCGTTGGGGACCCAGTACTTC
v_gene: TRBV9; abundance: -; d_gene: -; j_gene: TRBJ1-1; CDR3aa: CASSPLFHTEAFF; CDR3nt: TGTGCCAGCAGCCCACTGTTCCACACTGAAGCTTTCTTT
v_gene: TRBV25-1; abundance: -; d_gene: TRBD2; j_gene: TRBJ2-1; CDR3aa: CASSGNFYNEQFF; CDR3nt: TGTGCCAGTAGCGGGAACTTCTACAATGAGCAGTTCTTC
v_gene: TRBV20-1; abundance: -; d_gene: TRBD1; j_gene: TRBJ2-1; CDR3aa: CSAHKTGEPYNEQFF; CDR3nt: TGCAGTGCTCATAAGACAGGGGAGCCCTACAATGAGCAGTTCTTC
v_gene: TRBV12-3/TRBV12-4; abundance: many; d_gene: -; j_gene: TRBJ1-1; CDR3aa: CASSVGQRNTEAFF; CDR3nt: TGTGCCAGCAGTGTAGGACAGAGGAACACTGAAGCTTTCTTT
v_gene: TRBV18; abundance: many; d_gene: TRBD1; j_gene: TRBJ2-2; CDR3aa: CASSPPGQITGELFF; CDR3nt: TGTGCCAGCTCACCACCGGGACAGATCACCGGGGAGCTGTTTTTT
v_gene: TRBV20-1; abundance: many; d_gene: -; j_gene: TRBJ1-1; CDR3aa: CSATEFYTEAFF; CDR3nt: TGCAGTGCCACCGAATTCTACACTGAAGCTTTCTTT
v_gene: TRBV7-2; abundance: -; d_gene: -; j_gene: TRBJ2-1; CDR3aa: CASSLGTQSEQFF; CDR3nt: TGTGCCAGCAGCTTAGGGACACAAAGTGAGCAGTTCTTC
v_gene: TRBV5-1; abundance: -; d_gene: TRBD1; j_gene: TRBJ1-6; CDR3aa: CASSSGQGRNSPLHF; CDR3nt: TGCGCCAGCAGCTCTGGACAGGGTAGGAATTCACCCCTCCACTTT
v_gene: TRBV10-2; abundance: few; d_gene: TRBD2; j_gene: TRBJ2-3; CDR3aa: CASRKTSGDTDTQYF; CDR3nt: TGCGCCAGCAGAAAAACTAGCGGGGACACAGATACGCAGTATTTT
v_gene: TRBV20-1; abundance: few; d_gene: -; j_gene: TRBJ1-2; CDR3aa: CSARMGAAGGYTF; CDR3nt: TGCAGTGCTAGGATGGGGGCAGCTGGTGGCTACACCTTC
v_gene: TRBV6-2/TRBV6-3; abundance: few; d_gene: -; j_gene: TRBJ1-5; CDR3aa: CASSLLTGFNQPQHF; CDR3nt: TGTGCCAGCAGCCTACTGACCGGATTCAATCAGCCCCAGCATTTT
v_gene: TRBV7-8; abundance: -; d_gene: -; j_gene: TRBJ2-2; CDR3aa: CASSLVPGSPGELFF; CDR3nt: TGTGCCAGCAGCTTAGTGCCGGGTTCCCCCGGGGAGCTGTTTTTT